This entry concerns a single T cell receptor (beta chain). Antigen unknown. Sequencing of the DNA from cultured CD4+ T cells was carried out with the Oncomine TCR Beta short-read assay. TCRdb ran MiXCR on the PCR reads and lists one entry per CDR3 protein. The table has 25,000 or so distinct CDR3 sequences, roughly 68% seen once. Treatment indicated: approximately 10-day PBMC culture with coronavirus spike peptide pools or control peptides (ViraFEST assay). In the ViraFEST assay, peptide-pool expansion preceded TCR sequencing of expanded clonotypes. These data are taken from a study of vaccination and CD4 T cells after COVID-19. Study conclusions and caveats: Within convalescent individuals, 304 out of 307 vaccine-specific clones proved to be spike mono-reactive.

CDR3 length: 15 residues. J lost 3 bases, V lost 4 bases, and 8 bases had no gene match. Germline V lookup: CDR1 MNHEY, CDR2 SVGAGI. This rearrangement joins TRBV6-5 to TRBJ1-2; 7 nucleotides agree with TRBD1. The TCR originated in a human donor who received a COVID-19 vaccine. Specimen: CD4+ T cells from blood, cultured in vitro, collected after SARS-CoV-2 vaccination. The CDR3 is CASSFQGEQYYGYTF. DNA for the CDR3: TGTGCCAGCAGTTTTCAGGGGGAACAATACTATGGCTACACCTTC.